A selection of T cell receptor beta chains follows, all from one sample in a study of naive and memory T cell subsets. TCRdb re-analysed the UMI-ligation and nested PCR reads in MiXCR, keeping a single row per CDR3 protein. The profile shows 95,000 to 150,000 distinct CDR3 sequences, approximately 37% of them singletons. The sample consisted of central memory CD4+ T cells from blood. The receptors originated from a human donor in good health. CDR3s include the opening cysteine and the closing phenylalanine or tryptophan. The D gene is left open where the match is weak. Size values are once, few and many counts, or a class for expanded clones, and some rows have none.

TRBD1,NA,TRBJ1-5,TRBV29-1,CSVGDRVSQPQHF,TGCAGCGTGGGAGACAGGGTTTCGCAGCCCCAGCATTTT
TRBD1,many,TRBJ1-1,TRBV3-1,CASSQVGAGGRTEAFF,TGTGCCAGCAGCCAAGTTGGGGCAGGGGGCAGGACTGAAGCTTTCTTT
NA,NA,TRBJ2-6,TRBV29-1,CSVELRGSGANVLTF,TGCAGCGTTGAATTGAGGGGGTCTGGGGCCAACGTCCTGACTTTC
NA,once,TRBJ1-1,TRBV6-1,CASSEKGWGTEAFF,TGTGCCAGCAGTGAAAAGGGATGGGGGACTGAAGCTTTCTTT
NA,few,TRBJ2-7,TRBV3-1,CASSPGGTRMGEQYF,TGTGCCAGCAGCCCAGGGGGGACTAGGATGGGGGAGCAGTACTTC
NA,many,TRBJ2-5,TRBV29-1,CSVEWQGGTQYF,TGCAGCGTTGAATGGCAGGGAGGGACCCAGTACTTC
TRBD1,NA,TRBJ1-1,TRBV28,CASSSPGTATEAFF,TGTGCCAGCAGTTCCCCGGGGACAGCAACTGAAGCTTTCTTT
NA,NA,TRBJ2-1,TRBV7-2,CASGYNEQFF,TGTGCCAGTGGGTACAATGAGCAGTTCTTC
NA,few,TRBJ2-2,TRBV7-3,CASSRDTGELFF,TGTGCCAGCAGCCGGGACACCGGGGAGCTGTTTTTT
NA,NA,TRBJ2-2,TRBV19,CASRSGTSQRTGELFF,TGTGCCAGTAGGTCCGGGACTTCCCAGCGGACCGGGGAGCTGTTTTTT
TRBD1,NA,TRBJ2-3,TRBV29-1,CSVRDRGQSDTQYF,TGCAGCGTTAGGGACAGGGGGCAGTCAGATACGCAGTATTTT
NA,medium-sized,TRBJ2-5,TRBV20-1,CSAWARKETQYF,TGCAGTGCCTGGGCCAGGAAAGAGACCCAGTACTTC
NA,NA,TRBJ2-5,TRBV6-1,CASSYGLVQETQYF,TGTGCCAGCAGTTATGGACTGGTACAAGAGACCCAGTACTTC
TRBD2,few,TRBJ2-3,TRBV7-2,CASSLAGTRDTDTQYF,TGTGCCAGCAGCTTAGCCGGGACTAGAGACACAGATACGCAGTATTTT
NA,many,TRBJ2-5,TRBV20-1,CSASRGGQETQYF,TGCAGTGCTAGTAGAGGGGGCCAAGAGACCCAGTACTTC
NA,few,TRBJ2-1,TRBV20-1,CSAGIGFSHNEQFF,TGCAGTGCGGGAATCGGGTTTAGCCACAATGAGCAGTTCTTC
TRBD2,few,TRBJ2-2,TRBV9,CASSVDGLVFGELFF,TGTGCCAGCAGCGTAGACGGACTAGTTTTCGGGGAGCTGTTTTTT
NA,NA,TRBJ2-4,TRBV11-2,CASSLGQGLAKNIQYF,TGTGCCAGCAGCTTAGGGCAGGGGCTGGCCAAAAACATTCAGTACTTC
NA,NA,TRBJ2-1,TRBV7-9,CASSLVTVFDEQFF,TGTGCCAGCAGCTTAGTGACGGTTTTCGATGAGCAGTTCTTC
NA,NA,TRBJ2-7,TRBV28,CASSRTAGSYEQYF,TGTGCCAGCAGTCGGACGGCTGGTTCCTACGAGCAGTACTTC
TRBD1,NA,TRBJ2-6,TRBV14,CASSRIPGQAITGANVLTF,TGTGCCAGCAGCCGAATTCCGGGACAGGCTATTACTGGGGCCAACGTCCTGACTTTC
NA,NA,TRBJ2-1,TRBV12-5,CASGLVGPSEQFF,TGTGCTAGTGGTTTGGTCGGACCAAGTGAGCAGTTCTTC
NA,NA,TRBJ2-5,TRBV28,CASSLPYLGQGARGNEETQYF,TGTGCCAGCAGTTTACCCTACCTAGGCCAGGGAGCCCGGGGAAACGAAGAGACCCAGTACTTC
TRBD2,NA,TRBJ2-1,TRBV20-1,CSARGLASGRYHNEQFF,TGCAGTGCTAGAGGTTTGGCTAGCGGGAGATATCACAATGAGCAGTTCTTC
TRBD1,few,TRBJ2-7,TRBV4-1,CASRNPGQGISEQYF,TGCGCCAGCAGAAACCCGGGACAGGGAATCAGCGAGCAGTACTTC
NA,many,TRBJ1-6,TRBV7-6,CASSLADSSNSPLHF,TGTGCCAGCAGCTTAGCGGACAGTTCTAATTCACCCCTCCACTTT
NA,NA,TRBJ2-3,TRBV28,CASSLLVGGPTDTQYF,TGTGCCAGCAGTCTCTTAGTGGGAGGTCCCACAGATACGCAGTATTTT
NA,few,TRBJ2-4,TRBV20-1,CSARDLRVPQNIQYF,TGCAGTGCTAGAGATCTGCGGGTCCCCCAAAACATTCAGTACTTC
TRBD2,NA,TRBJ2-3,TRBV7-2,CASSSRASGSTDTQYF,TGTGCCAGCAGCTCACGGGCTAGCGGGAGCACAGATACGCAGTATTTT
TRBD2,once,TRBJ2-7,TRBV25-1,CASSVLGGSSYEQYF,TGTGCCAGCAGCGTCTTGGGCGGGAGCTCCTACGAGCAGTACTTC
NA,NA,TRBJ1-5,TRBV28,CASRPFPRNQPQHF,TGTGCCAGCAGGCCCTTCCCCAGGAATCAGCCCCAGCATTTT
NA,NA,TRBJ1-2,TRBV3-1,CVSSQGQGRIYTF,TGTGTCAGCAGCCAGGGTCAGGGCCGGATCTACACCTTC
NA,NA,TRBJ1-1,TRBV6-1,CASLSGDIKAFF,TGTGCCAGCTTAAGCGGGGATATCAAAGCTTTCTTT
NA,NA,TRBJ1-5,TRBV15,CATSRDMGLGNQPQHF,TGTGCCACCAGCAGAGATATGGGGTTGGGCAATCAGCCCCAGCATTTT
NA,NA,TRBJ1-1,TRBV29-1,CSVDRGVNTEAFF,TGCAGCGTTGATAGGGGGGTGAACACTGAAGCTTTCTTT
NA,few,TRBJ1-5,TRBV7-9,CASSWEGNQPQHF,TGTGCCAGCAGCTGGGAGGGGAATCAGCCCCAGCATTTT